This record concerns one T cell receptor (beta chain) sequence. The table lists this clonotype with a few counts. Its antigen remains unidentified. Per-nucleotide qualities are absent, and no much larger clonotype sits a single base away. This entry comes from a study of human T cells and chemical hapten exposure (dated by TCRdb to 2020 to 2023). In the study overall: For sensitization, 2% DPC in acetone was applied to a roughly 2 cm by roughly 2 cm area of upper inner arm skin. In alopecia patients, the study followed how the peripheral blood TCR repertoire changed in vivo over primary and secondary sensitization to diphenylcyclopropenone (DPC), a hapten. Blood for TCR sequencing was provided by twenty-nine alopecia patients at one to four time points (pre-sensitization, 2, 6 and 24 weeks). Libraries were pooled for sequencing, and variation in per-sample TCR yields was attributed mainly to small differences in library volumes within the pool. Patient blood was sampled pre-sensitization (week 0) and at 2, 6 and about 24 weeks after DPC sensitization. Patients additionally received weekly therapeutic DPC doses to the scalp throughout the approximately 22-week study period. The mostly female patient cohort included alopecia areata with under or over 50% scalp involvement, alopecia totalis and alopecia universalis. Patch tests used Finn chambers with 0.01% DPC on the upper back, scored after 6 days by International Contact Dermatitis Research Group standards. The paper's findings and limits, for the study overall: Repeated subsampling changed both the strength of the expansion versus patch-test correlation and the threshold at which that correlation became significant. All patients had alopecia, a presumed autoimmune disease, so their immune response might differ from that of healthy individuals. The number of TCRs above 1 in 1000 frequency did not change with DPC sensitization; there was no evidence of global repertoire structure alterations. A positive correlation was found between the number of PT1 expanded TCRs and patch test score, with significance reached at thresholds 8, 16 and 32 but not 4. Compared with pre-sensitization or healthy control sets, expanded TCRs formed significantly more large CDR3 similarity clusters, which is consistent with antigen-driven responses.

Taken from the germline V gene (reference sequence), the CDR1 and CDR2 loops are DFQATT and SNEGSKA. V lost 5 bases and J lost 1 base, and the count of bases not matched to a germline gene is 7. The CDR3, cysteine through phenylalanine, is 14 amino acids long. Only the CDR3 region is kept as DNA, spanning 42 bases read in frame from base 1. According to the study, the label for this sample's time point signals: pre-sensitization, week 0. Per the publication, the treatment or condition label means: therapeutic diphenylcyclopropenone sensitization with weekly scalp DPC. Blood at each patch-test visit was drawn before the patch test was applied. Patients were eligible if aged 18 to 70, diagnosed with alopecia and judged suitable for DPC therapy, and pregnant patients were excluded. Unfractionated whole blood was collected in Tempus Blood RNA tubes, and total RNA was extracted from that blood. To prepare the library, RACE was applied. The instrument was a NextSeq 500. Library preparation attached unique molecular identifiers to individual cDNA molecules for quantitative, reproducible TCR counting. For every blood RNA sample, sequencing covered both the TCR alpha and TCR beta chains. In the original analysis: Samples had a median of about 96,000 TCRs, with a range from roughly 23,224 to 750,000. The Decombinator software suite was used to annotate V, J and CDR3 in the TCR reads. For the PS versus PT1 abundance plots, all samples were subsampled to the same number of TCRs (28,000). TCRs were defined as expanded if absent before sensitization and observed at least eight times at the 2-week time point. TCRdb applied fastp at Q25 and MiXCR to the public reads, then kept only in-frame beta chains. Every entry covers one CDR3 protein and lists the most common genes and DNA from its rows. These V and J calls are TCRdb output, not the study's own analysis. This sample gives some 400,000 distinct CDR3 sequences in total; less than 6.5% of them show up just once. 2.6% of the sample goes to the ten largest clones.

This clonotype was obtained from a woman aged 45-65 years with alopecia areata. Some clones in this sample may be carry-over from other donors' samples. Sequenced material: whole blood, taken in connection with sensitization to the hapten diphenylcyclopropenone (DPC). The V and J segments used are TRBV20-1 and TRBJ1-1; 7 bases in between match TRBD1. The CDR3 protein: CSAPLQGKNTEAFF. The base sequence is TGCAGTGCTCCCCTACAGGGGAAGAACACTGAAGCTTTCTTT.